The 29 T cell receptor beta chains given below trace back to one sample, sequenced in a study of T cell clonality in common variable immunodeficiency (dated by TCRdb to between 2014 and 2017). The library was produced with the immunoSEQ multiplex PCR assay. The clones in this table, taken by TCRdb from immuneACCESS, are in-frame only. Not every clone is retained; where verified, under half of the shortfall comes from an unresolved V gene, and the cause of the rest is unknown. For this sample, around 52,000 clones appear and none is a singleton. In total, the top ten clones hold 4.5% to 5.5% of the sample. Sequences were obtained from peripheral blood mononuclear cells. The receptors derive from a person aged 18-70 years in good health.

In this sample, this clone turned up many times. The read falls 3 residues short of the CDR3 end, and the missing part is taken from the germline J gene. The chain employs TRBV29-1 and TRBJ2-3, with 8 bases lining up with TRBD1. The CDR3 runs to 14 residues. Per the germline V gene, CDR1 is SQVTM and CDR2 is ANQGSEA. J lost 2 bases, V lost 6 bases, and 7 bases had no gene match. Incomplete CDR3 DNA: TGCAGCGTGGGACAGGCTTCAGTCACAGATACG. Translated, it gives CSVGQASVTDT. The entire CDR3 reads CSVGQASVTDTQYF.

Turning to this clone: The read falls 3 residues short of the CDR3 end, and the missing part is taken from the germline J gene. The rearrangement uses TRBV27 and TRBJ2-5, with TRBD1 matching 12 bases. The CDR3 consists of 17 residues. The germline gives CDR1 MNHEY, CDR2 SMNVEV (reference sequence). Germline trimming cut 6 bases from V and 4 bases from J; bases unmatched to any gene: 12. CDR3 bases read: TGTGCCAGCAGCTCCTGGCCGGGACAGGGGGCGGGAGAGACC. As protein: CASSSWPGQGAGET. The entire CDR3 protein is CASSSWPGQGAGETQYF.

This clone was seen many times. From the germline J gene comes the end of the CDR3, since the read stops 3 residues before it. The chain combines TRBV2 with TRBJ2-3; 10 nucleotides agree with TRBD1. Germline CDR1 and CDR2: SNHLY and FYNNEI. CDR3 size: 14 residues. This CDR3 reads CASLRDRGPSAQYF. Incomplete CDR3 DNA: TGTGCCAGCCTCCGGGACAGGGGCCCATCGGCG.

This clone came up many times. The read ends 3 residues before the CDR3 terminus; that terminus is restored from the germline J gene. The rearrangement joins TRBV28 to TRBJ2-7, with a tentative D call TRBD1 (6 bases). The CDR3 has 15 amino acids. Trimming pared 9 bases from V and 3 bases from J, leaving 21 bases between. CDR1 MDHEN and CDR2 SYDVKM come from the germline V gene. CDR3 in amino acids: CASQIPRDTLYEQYF. The part of the CDR3 DNA that was read is TGTGCCAGTCAGATCCCCCGGGACACCCTCTACGAG.

In regard to this clone: The read ends 3 residues before the CDR3 terminus; that terminus is restored from the germline J gene. The chain has TRBV5-1 and TRBJ2-7; the match to TRBD2 covers 9 bases. This CDR3 comprises 15 residues. Germline assignment: CDR1 SGHRS and CDR2 YFSETQ. After removal of 5 bases from V and 2 bases from J, the junction contained 8 bases not matched to a gene. The DNA read from the CDR3 is TGCGCCAGCAGATTTGGGGTAGCGGGAGCCTACGAG. It translates to CASRFGVAGAYE. The CDR3 reads in full as CASRFGVAGAYEQYF.

This clone was recorded many times. From the germline J gene comes the end of the CDR3, since the read stops 3 residues before it. Other DNA sequences in the same sample also yield this CDR3. V gene TRBV7-2 combines with J gene TRBJ2-7, with D possibly TRBD2 on 6 matching bases. V was trimmed by 5 bases and J by 4 bases, leaving 15 bases between them. Per the germline V gene, CDR1 is SGHTA and CDR2 is FQGNSA. The CDR3 is 14 residues long. This chain's CDR3 is CASSPLAAGYEQYF. CDR3 DNA (partial): TGTGCCAGCAGCCCATTAGCGGCCGGATACGAG.

This clone has a count of ten or more. The CDR3 extends 3 residues past the end of the read, so its final part is completed from the germline J gene. The V gene is TRBV18, the J gene TRBJ2-1; 15 bases fit TRBD2. V trimming: 2 bases; J trimming: 4 bases; junction bases outside the gene matches: 0. CDR3 length: 16 amino acids. Germline CDR1 KGHSH, CDR2 LQKENI. The CDR3 bases that were read are TGTGCCAGCTCACCAGGACTAGCGGGAGGGTACAATGAG. Amino acids: CASSPGLAGGYNE. In full, the CDR3 reads CASSPGLAGGYNEQFF.

This clone was observed at least ten times. The read stops 3 residues short of the end of the CDR3; the missing end is completed from the germline J gene. The chain combines TRBV5-1 with TRBJ2-1; D is possibly TRBD1 (6 bases). V shed 4 bases and J shed 5 bases, with 13 bases lying between them. This CDR3 is 14 amino acids long. From germline, CDR1 is SGHRS and CDR2 YFSETQ. CDR3 sequence: CASSRSGQHNEQFF. Partial CDR3 DNA: TGCGCCAGCAGCCGATCGGGACAACACAATGAG.

This clone was seen at least ten times. Read data end 3 residues before the CDR3 end; the end is taken from the germline J gene. The V gene is TRBV5-4, the J gene TRBJ2-7, with 7 bases aligning to TRBD1. Germline V gives CDR1 SGHNT, CDR2 YYREEE (reference sequence). V was clipped by 0 bases and J by 2 bases; unmatched bases: 5. This CDR3 is built from 15 residues. CDR3: CASSLGQGLTYEQYF. The DNA read from the CDR3 is TGTGCCAGCAGCTTGGGACAGGGTCTTACCTACGAG.

This clone was counted between two and nine times. The CDR3 bases that were read are TGTGCCAGCAGCTTAGGGAGGGCAGATACG. Translated: CASSLGRADT. The entire CDR3 is CASSLGRADTQYF. The V gene is TRBV7-2, the J gene TRBJ2-3; a weak D match, TRBD2 (6 bases). The read gets to within 3 residues of the CDR3 end, and the germline J gene fills in the rest. The V and J ends lost 1 base and 4 bases respectively, with 6 bases between them. The germline gives CDR1 SGHTA, CDR2 FQGNSA. This CDR3 comprises 13 residues.

This clone was counted at least ten times. The read is 3 residues too short to cover the CDR3 end, so that end is filled in from the germline J gene. The chain employs TRBV11-2 and TRBJ2-1; D ambiguous. CDR1 is SGHAT, CDR2 FQNNGV, per germline. The V and J ends lost 3 bases and 4 bases respectively, with 4 bases between them. This CDR3 is built from 12 residues. Incomplete CDR3 DNA: TGTGCCAGCAGCTTTATTTACAATGAG. Amino acids: CASSFIYNE. Given in full, the CDR3 is CASSFIYNEQFF.

Ten or more counts support this clone. The sequence runs out 3 residues before the end of the CDR3; the remainder is reconstructed from the germline J gene. The V gene is TRBV12-3 or TRBV12-4, the J gene TRBJ2-3; D gene unclear. This CDR3 has 14 residues. V shed 1 base and J shed 2 bases, with 7 bases lying between them. Incomplete CDR3 DNA: TGTGCCAGCAGTTTAGGGCTCCTCACAGATACG. It encodes CASSLGLLTDT. The entire CDR3 sequence reads CASSLGLLTDTQYF.

In its sample, this clone was seen many times. The CDR3 goes on 3 residues after the read ends, and that part is filled in from the germline J gene. The chain recombines TRBV19 with TRBJ2-1; 9 positions agree with TRBD2. The V and J ends lost 1 base and 4 bases, in that order; junction bases with no gene match: 2. The germline CDR1 and CDR2 sequences are LNHDA and SQIVND (reference sequence). CDR3 length: 15 residues. The CDR3 reads CASSIGGRVYNEQFF. The sequenced part of the CDR3 DNA is TGTGCCAGTAGTATAGGCGGGAGGGTATACAATGAG.

This clone was seen at least ten times. The sequence runs out 3 residues before the end of the CDR3; the remainder is reconstructed from the germline J gene. The chain couples TRBV5-1 to TRBJ2-7, with 10 bases identical to TRBD2. The germline gives CDR1 SGHRS, CDR2 YFSETQ. Trimming cost V 0 bases and J 6 bases; bases outside gene matches: 6. The CDR3 length is 15 residues. The CDR3 sequence is CASSLEGLAGAEQYF. The part of the CDR3 DNA that was read is TGCGCCAGCAGCTTGGAGGGGCTAGCGGGAGCCGAG. Drawing the rest from reference TRBV5-1 and TRBJ2-7, the complete variable domain is KAGVTQTPRYLIKTRGQQVTLSCSPISGHRSVSWYQQTPGQGLQFLFEYFSETQRNKGNFPGRFSGRQFSNSRSEMNVSTLELGDSALYLCASSLEGLAGAEQYFGPGTRLTVT.

In its sample, this clone was seen many times. The read terminates 3 residues ahead of where the CDR3 ends, so the germline J gene completes it. The chain is built from TRBV11-3 and TRBJ1-1; D possibly corresponds to TRBD1 (6 bases). Per germline, CDR1 SGHNT and CDR2 YENEEA. The V end lost 5 bases, the J end lost 6 bases, and 10 bases lay between the germline ends. The CDR3 runs 12 residues. CDR3 DNA, as far as it was read: TGTGCCAGCAGCGAAGGACAGCCTGAA. It translates to CASSEGQPE. The whole CDR3 protein reads CASSEGQPEAFF. The whole variable domain, remainder taken from reference TRBV11-3 and TRBJ1-1, is EAGVVQSPRYKIIEKKQPVAFWCNPISGHNTLYWYLQNLGQGPELLIRYENEEAVDDSQLPKDRFSAERLKGVDSTLKIQPAELGDSAVYLCASSEGQPEAFFGQGTRLTVV.

The sample holds a few counts of this clone. The read gets to within 3 residues of the CDR3 end, and the germline J gene fills in the rest. The chain joins TRBV5-1 to TRBJ2-7; TRBD2 is a possible D gene (5 bases). V lost 7 bases, J lost 6 bases, and 14 bases lay in between. This CDR3 region has 12 residues. The V gene's germline CDR1 is SGHRS and CDR2 YFSETQ. This CDR3 is CASEGLVGEQYF. The sequenced CDR3 bases are TGCGCCAGCGAAGGACTCGTCGGCGAG.

This clone was found many times. The read falls 3 residues short of the CDR3 end, and the missing part is taken from the germline J gene. The chain is built from TRBV29-1 and TRBJ2-1; TRBD2 matches 13 bases. Germline V gives CDR1 SQVTM, CDR2 ANQGSEA. J was trimmed by 9 bases and V by 7 bases; bases with no gene match: 9. The CDR3 is made up of 14 amino acids. The CDR3 protein is CSARTSGRLSEQFF. The part of the CDR3 DNA that was read is TGCAGCGCCAGGACTAGCGGGAGATTGAGTGAG.

This clone was picked up many times. Coverage ceases 3 residues before the CDR3 finishes, and the germline J gene fills in the end. The chain is built from TRBV2 and TRBJ2-5; no firm D call. V lost 5 bases to trimming and J lost 5 bases, with 9 bases between them. CDR3 size: 12 residues. Germline V CDR1 and CDR2: SNHLY, FYNNEI. CDR3 DNA (partial): TGTGCCAGCAGTTTGCGTTCGGAGACC. This sequence encodes CASSLRSET. The whole CDR3 protein reads CASSLRSETQYF.

The table lists this clone with many counts. The CDR3 extends 3 residues past the end of the read, so its final part is completed from the germline J gene. The chain combines TRBV5-4 with TRBJ2-2; no definite D call. The ends were cut back, 0 bases at V and 2 bases at J, with 8 bases in the middle. The germline V gene encodes CDR1 SGHNT and CDR2 YYREEE (reference sequence). This CDR3 comprises 15 residues. The sequenced part of the CDR3 DNA is TGTGCCAGCAGCTTGGTGGTCGGTAACACCGGGGAG. It specifies CASSLVVGNTGE. The CDR3 in full is CASSLVVGNTGELFF. The variable domain in full, completed from reference TRBV5-4 and TRBJ2-2, reads ETGVTQSPTHLIKTRGQQVTLRCSSQSGHNTVSWYQQALGQGPQFIFQYYREEENGRGNFPPRFSGLQFPNYSSELNVNALELDDSALYLCASSLVVGNTGELFFGEGSRLTVL.

This clone was observed at least ten times. CDR3 DNA, as far as it was read: TGTGCCACCAGCAGAGACCCAGGGAGCACAGATACG. Translating gives CATSRDPGSTDT. The full CDR3 protein reads CATSRDPGSTDTQYF. The chain employs TRBV15 and TRBJ2-3; TRBD1 is a possible D gene (5 bases). The sequenced fragment ends 3 residues before the CDR3 boundary, so the rest is inferred from the germline J gene. CDR3 length: 15 amino acids. V dropped 0 bases and J dropped 0 bases, with 7 bases sitting between them. Germline loops: CDR1 LNHNV, CDR2 YYDKDF (reference sequence). Together with reference TRBV15 and TRBJ2-3, the CDR3 gives the full variable domain: DAMVIQNPRYQVTQFGKPVTLSCSQTLNHNVMYWYQQKSSQAPKLLFHYYDKDFNNEADTPDNFQSRRPNTSFCFLDIRSPGLGDTAMYLCATSRDPGSTDTQYFGPGTRLTVL.

Ten or more counts support this clone. The missing CDR3 end, 3 residues past where the read stops, is filled in from the germline J gene. The J gene is TRBJ1-1, the V gene TRBV12-3 or TRBV12-4; D not certain. The CDR3 consists of 12 residues. V lost 6 bases, J lost 5 bases, and 10 bases lay in between. Here the CDR3 reads CASRPPGTEAFF. The covered CDR3 bases are TGTGCCAGCAGACCCCCGGGGACTGAA.

This clone was seen repeatedly, ten times or more. CDR3 amino acids: CASSLTRRILSYNEQFF. The CDR3 bases that were read are TGTGCCAGCAGCCTAACTAGGCGCATCCTCTCCTACAATGAG. The V and J genes are TRBV6-2 or TRBV6-3 and TRBJ2-1, with TRBD2 as a possible D gene (5 bases). The read ends 3 residues early relative to the CDR3; the germline J gene fills the gap. The V end lost 6 bases, the J end lost 0 bases, and 18 bases lay between the germline ends. Germline CDR1 is MNHEY and CDR2 is SVGEGT. This CDR3 has 17 residues.

This clone was observed many times. The read falls 3 residues short of the CDR3 end, and the missing part is taken from the germline J gene. V usage is TRBV19 and J usage is TRBJ2-1; 11 bases line up with TRBD2. This CDR3 comprises 17 residues. Germline CDR1 LNHDA, CDR2 SQIVND (reference sequence). The ends lost 7 bases at V and 7 bases at J; junction bases unmatched: 15. The CDR3 here is CASKPVDGLAGFNEQFF. Incomplete CDR3 DNA: TGTGCCAGTAAACCGGTCGATGGACTAGCGGGCTTTAATGAG.

Many counts were recorded for this clone. The read ends 3 residues before the CDR3 terminus; that terminus is restored from the germline J gene. The V gene is TRBV10-3, the J gene TRBJ2-6; the D gene is possibly TRBD2 (6 bases). The germline V gene has CDR1 ENHRY and CDR2 SYGVKD. The V end was cut by 4 bases, the J end by 0 bases, with 7 bases between. The CDR3 sequence is 15 residues long. The covered CDR3 bases are TGTGCCATCAGTGGGGGGGACTCTGGGGCCAACGTC. Its translation is CAISGGDSGANV. From start to end, the CDR3 is CAISGGDSGANVLTF.

This clone was recorded many times. The read halts 3 residues ahead of the CDR3 end, with the missing end drawn from the germline J gene. The genes are TRBV20-1 and TRBJ1-2; 10 nucleotides line up with TRBD1. Per germline, CDR1 DFQATT and CDR2 SNEGSKA (reference sequence). V shed 5 bases and J 5 bases; nucleotides not matched to a gene: 8. The CDR3 length is 14 residues. CDR3 amino acids: CSAGTGADVYGYTF. The DNA read from the CDR3 is TGCAGTGCTGGGACAGGGGCCGATGTATATGGC.

This clone was recorded many times. The CDR3 end is not reached by the read, which stops 3 residues before it; the germline J gene fills it in. This sequence joins TRBV4-1 and TRBJ2-7; 9 positions match TRBD2. There are 17 residues in the CDR3. V gave up 1 base and J gave up 6 bases; unmatched junction bases: 13. Looked up from germline, CDR1 is MGHRA and CDR2 is YSYEKL. CDR3 DNA (partial): TGCGCCAGCAGCCAAGGAGGGGCTAGCGGGATTAGAGGCGAG. It yields the protein CASSQGGASGIRGE. The entire CDR3 protein reads CASSQGGASGIRGEQYF.

This clone was observed at least ten times. CDR3 bases read: TGTGCCAGCAGTTACGTAGCGGGAGAGTACGAG. Amino acids: CASSYVAGEYE. The whole CDR3 protein is CASSYVAGEYEQYF. The rearrangement uses TRBV6-2 or TRBV6-3 and TRBJ2-7; 9 nucleotides align to TRBD2. The read stops 3 residues short of the end of the CDR3; the missing end is completed from the germline J gene. Germline lookup yields CDR1 MNHEY and CDR2 SVGEGT. The J segment lost 4 bases and the V segment lost 2 bases, leaving 3 bases of the junction unmatched. The CDR3 consists of 14 residues.

Of note for this clone: Sequencing ends 3 residues short of the CDR3 end; the germline J gene provides the rest. The genes are TRBV7-6 and TRBJ1-5; TRBD1 aligns across 8 bases. The germline V gene has CDR1 SGHVS and CDR2 FNYEAQ. This CDR3 is 15 amino acids long. The trim removed 4 bases at V and 9 bases at J, leaving 11 bases unmatched. The CDR3 region is CASSSRTGLDRPQHF. The CDR3 bases that were read are TGTGCCAGCAGCTCTCGGACAGGGCTTGATAGGCCC. Full variable domain (remainder filled in from reference TRBV7-6 and TRBJ1-5): GAGVSQSPRYKVTKRGQDVALRCDPISGHVSLYWYRQALGQGPEFLTYFNYEAQQDKSGLPNDRFSAERPEGSISTLTIQRTEQRDSAMYRCASSSRTGLDRPQHFGDGTRLSIL.

This clone was seen ten or more times. The read ends 3 residues before the CDR3 terminus; that terminus is restored from the germline J gene. The chain carries TRBV2 and TRBJ2-1; a weak D match, TRBD2 (6 bases). CDR1 and CDR2 from the germline V gene are SNHLY and FYNNEI. This CDR3 has 14 residues. V was shortened by 6 bases and J by 5 bases, with 14 bases between the two germline ends. The sequenced part of the CDR3 DNA is TGTGCCAGCAGGAGGGACTCAACCAACAATGAG. This sequence encodes CASRRDSTNNE. The CDR3 reads in full as CASRRDSTNNEQFF.